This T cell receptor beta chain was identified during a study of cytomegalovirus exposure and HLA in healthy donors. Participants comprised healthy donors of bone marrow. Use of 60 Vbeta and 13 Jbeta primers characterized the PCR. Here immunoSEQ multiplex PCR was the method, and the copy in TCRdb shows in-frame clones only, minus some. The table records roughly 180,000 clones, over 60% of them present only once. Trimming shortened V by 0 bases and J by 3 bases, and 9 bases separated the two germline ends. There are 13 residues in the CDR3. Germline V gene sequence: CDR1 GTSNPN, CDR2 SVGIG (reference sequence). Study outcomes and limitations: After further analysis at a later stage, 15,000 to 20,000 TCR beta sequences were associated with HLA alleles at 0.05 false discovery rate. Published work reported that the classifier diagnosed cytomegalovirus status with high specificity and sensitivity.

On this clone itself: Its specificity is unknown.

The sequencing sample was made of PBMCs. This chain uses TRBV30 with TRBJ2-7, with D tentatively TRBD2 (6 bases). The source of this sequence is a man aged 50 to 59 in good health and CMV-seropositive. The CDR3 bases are TGTGCCTGGAGTGTAAGCGGGCACTACGAGCAGTACTTC. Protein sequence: CAWSVSGHYEQYF.